The 4 T cell receptor beta chains below come from one sample, sequenced in a study of tumor-infiltrating lymphocytes in primary liver carcinoma. The researchers produced TCR beta cDNA from around 500 ng total RNA with a constant-region primer. Researchers made the TCR beta libraries by running three nested multiplex PCR rounds with slightly modified ARM-PCR. Rounds one and two of PCR, each of 10 cycles, were primed with TRBV1-TRBV30 forward primers and a C-beta reverse primer. TCRdb independently ran MiXCR on the multiplex PCR reads; one entry per CDR3 protein. This table has about 92,000 distinct CDR3 sequences, about 70% appearing once. Co-extracted RNA and DNA came from around 20-30 mg of unsorted bulk tissue. Sequencing input: tumor-adjacent normal liver tissue. These receptors were collected from a man aged 40-55 years with primary liver carcinoma and hepatitis B virus infection.

This clonotype was seen ten or more times. V and J are TRBV5-5 and TRBJ2-7; D might be TRBD2 (5 bases). This CDR3 spans 14 amino acids. Germline loops: CDR1 SGHKS, CDR2 YYEKEE (reference sequence). The germline V and J ends were trimmed by 0 bases and 5 bases, with 12 bases remaining between them. CDR3 region: CASSLDGGRDEQYF. CDR3 DNA sequence: TGTGCCAGCAGCTTGGATGGAGGTAGGGACGAGCAGTACTTC.

Remarks on this clonotype: Mismatch with germline at one junction end may stem from a read error. The chain joins TRBV4-2 to TRBJ2-1, with 7 nucleotides matching TRBD2. The CDR3 consists of 15 residues. Germline CDR1 reads LGHNA; CDR2 reads YNFKEQ. CDR3 loop: CVSSQVAGGDNEQFF. CDR3 nucleotides: TGTGTCAGCAGCCAAGTAGCGGGCGGGGACAATGAGCAGTTCTTC.

The J gene is TRBJ2-7, the V gene TRBV12-3 or TRBV12-4; 7 bases align to TRBD1. Germline trimming cut 6 bases from V and 9 bases from J; bases unmatched to any gene: 8. The CDR3 runs 12 residues. CDR3 residues: CASRGGSYRQYF. CDR3 nucleotides: TGTGCCAGCAGAGGGGGCTCCTACAGGCAGTACTTC.

DNA of the CDR3: TGTGCCAGCTCACCGGGACTAGCGGCGCAGACCCAGTACTTC. Protein product: CASSPGLAAQTQYF. V is TRBV18 and J is TRBJ2-5; 11 positions agree with TRBD2. The germline CDR1 and CDR2 sequences are KGHSH and LQKENI. CDR3 length equals 14 residues. Trimming removed 3 bases from V and 6 bases from J; junction bases left unmatched: 3.